The clone carrying this T cell receptor (beta chain) was counted between two and nine times. Its antigen is not known. The sample originates from a study of vaccination and CD4 T cells after COVID-19. Documented treatment: roughly 11-day PBMC culture with coronavirus spike peptide pools or control peptides (ViraFEST assay). Germline CDR1 and CDR2: SGDLS and YYNGEE. After removal of 0 bases from V and 8 bases from J, the junction contained 10 bases not matched to a gene. The CDR3 totals 15 residues. CD4+ T cells that had been cultured provided DNA sequenced with the Oncomine TCR Beta short-read assay. From CD4+ T cells that had been cultured, genomic DNA was extracted. TCRdb re-called the PCR reads through MiXCR, storing one row per CDR3 protein. In the table there are about 20,000 distinct CDR3 sequences, around 55% of which are singletons.

The chain uses TRBV9 and TRBJ1-2; 7 nucleotides line up with TRBD1. The clonotype comes from a human donor who had recovered from COVID-19. The sample consisted of CD4+ T cells from blood, cultured in vitro. The CDR3 region is CASSVAQGGLAGYTF. The CDR3 DNA sequence: TGTGCCAGCAGCGTAGCCCAGGGGGGGTTAGCGGGCTACACCTTC.